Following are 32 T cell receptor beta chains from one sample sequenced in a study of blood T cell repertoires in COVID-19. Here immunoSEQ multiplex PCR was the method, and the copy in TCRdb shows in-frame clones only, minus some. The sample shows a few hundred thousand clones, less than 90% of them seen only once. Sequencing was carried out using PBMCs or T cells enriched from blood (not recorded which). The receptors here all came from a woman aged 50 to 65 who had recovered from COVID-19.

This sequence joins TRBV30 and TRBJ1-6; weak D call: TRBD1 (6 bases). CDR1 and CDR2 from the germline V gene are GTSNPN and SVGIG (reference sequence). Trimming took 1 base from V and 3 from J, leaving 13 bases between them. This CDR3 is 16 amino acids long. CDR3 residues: CAWSARGAFYNSPLHF. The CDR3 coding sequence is TGTGCCTGGAGTGCCCGGGGGGCTTTCTATAATTCACCCCTCCACTTT.

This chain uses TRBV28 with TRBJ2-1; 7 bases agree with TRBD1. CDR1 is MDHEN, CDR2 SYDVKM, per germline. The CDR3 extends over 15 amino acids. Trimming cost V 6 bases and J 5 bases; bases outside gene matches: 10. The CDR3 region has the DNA TGTGCCAGCAGCCTCCCGGGACAGAGAAACAATGAGCAGTTCTTC. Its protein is CASSLPGQRNNEQFF.

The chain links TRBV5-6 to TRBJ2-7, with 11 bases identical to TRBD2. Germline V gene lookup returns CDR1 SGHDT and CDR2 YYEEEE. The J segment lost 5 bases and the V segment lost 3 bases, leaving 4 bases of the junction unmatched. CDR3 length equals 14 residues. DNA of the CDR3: TGTGCCAGCAGCTCGGGACTAGCGGTCCACGAGCAGTACTTC. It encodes CASSSGLAVHEQYF.

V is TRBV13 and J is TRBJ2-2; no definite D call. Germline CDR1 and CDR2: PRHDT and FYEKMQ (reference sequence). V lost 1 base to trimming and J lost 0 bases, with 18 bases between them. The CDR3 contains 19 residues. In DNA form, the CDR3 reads TGTGCCAGCAGCTTAGATAGGCGGCCACCCCTTCCGAACACCGGGGAGCTGTTTTTT. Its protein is CASSLDRRPPLPNTGELFF.

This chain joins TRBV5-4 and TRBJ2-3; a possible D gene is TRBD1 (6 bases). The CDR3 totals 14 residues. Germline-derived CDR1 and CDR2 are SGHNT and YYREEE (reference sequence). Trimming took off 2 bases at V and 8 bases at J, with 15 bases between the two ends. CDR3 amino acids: CASSFRVEGGTQYF. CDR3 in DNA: TGTGCCAGCAGCTTCCGAGTAGAAGGGGGTACGCAGTATTTT.

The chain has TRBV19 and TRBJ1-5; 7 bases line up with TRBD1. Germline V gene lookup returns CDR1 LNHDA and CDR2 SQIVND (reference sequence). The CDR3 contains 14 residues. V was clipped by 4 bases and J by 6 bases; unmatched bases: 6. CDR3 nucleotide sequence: TGTGCCAGTAGTACCGACAGGGACGGTCAGCCCCAGCATTTT. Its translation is CASSTDRDGQPQHF.

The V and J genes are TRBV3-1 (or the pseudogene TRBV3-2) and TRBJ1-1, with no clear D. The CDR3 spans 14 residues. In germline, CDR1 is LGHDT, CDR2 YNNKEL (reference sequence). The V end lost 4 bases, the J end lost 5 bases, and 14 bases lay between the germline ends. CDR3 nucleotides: TGTGCCAGCAGCCGAGGAGGCGCCGGGACTGAAGCTTTCTTT. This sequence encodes CASSRGGAGTEAFF.

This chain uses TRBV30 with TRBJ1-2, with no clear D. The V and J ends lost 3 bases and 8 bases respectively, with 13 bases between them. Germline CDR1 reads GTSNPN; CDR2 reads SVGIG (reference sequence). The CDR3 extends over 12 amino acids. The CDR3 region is CAWSSGFQGYTF. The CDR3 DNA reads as TGTGCCTGGAGCTCGGGTTTTCAGGGCTACACCTTC. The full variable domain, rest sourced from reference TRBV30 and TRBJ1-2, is SQTIHQWPATLVQPVGSPLSLECTVEGTSNPNLYWYRQAAGRGLQLLFYSVGIGQISSEVPQNLSASRPQDRQFILSSKKLLLSDSGFYLCAWSSGFQGYTFGSGTRLTVV.

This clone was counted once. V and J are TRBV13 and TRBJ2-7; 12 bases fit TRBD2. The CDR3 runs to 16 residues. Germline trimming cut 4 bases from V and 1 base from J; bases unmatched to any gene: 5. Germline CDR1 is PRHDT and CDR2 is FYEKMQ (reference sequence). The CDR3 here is CASSSWTSGASYEQYF. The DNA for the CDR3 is TGTGCCAGCAGCTCCTGGACTAGCGGGGCATCCTACGAGCAGTACTTC. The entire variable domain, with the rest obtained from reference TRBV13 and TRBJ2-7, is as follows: AAGVIQSPRHLIKEKRETATLKCYPIPRHDTVYWYQQGPGQDPQFLISFYEKMQSDKGSIPDRFSAQQFSDYHSELNMSSLELGDSALYFCASSSWTSGASYEQYFGPGTRLTVT.

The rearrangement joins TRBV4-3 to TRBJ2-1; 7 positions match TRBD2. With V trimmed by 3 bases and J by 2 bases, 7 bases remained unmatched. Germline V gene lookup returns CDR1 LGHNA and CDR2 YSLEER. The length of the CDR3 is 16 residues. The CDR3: CASSQSSGGTYNEQFF. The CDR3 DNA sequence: TGCGCCAGCAGCCAGTCTAGCGGTGGTACCTACAATGAGCAGTTCTTC.

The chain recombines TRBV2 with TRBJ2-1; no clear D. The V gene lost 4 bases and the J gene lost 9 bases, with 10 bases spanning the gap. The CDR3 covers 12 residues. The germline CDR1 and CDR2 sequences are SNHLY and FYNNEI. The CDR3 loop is CASSGPDTEQFF. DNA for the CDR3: TGTGCCAGCAGTGGGCCCGATACTGAGCAGTTCTTC.

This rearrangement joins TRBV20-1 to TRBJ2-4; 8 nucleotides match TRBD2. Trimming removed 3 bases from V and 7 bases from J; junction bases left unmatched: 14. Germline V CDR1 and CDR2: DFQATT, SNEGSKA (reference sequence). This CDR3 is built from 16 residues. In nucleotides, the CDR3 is TGCAGTGCTAGTGGGGACTTCCCGGGGGGGAGTAACATTCAGTACTTC. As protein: CSASGDFPGGSNIQYF.

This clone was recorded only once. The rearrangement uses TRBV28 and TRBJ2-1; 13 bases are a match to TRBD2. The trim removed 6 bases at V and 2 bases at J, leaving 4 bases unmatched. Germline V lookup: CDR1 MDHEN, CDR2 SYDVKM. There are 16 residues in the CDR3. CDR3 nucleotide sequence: TGTGCCAGCAGGCTACTAGCGGGAGGGCCCTACAATGAGCAGTTCTTC. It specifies CASRLLAGGPYNEQFF.

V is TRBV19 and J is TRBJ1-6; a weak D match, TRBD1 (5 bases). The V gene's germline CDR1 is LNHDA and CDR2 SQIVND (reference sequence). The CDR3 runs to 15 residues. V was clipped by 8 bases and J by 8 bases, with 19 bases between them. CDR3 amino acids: CASSGSGGDDSPLHF. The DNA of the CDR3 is TGTGCCAGTTCCGGATCGGGGGGGGACGATTCACCCCTCCACTTT.

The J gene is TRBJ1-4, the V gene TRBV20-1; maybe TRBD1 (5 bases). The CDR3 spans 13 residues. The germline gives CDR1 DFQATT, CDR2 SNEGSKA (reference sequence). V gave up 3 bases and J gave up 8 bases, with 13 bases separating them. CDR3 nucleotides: TGCAGTGCTAGTCAGCCAGGGTGGGAAAAACTGTTTTTT. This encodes CSASQPGWEKLFF.

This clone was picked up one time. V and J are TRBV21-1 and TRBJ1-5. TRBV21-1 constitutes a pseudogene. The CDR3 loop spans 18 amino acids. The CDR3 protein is CASSKEGRGLTGNQPQHF. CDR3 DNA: TGTGCCAGCAGCAAAGAGGGTCGGGGACTTACTGGCAATCAGCCCCAGCATTTT.

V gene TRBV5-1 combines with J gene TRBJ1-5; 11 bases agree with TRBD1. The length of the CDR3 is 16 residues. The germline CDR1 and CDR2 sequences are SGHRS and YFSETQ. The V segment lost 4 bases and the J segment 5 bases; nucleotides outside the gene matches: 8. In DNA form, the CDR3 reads TGCGCCAGCAGCCTGGGGACGGGACAGGGGGATCAGCCCCAGCATTTT. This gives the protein CASSLGTGQGDQPQHF. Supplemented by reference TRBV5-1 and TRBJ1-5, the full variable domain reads KAGVTQTPRYLIKTRGQQVTLSCSPISGHRSVSWYQQTPGQGLQFLFEYFSETQRNKGNFPGRFSGRQFSNSRSEMNVSTLELGDSALYLCASSLGTGQGDQPQHFGDGTRLSIL.

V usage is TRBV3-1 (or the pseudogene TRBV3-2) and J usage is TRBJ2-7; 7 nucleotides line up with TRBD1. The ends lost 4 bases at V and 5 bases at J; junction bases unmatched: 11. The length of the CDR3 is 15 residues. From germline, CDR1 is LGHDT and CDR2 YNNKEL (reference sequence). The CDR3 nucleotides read TGTGCCAGCAGCCTCCTGACAGGGAATGACCACGAGCAGTACTTC. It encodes CASSLLTGNDHEQYF.

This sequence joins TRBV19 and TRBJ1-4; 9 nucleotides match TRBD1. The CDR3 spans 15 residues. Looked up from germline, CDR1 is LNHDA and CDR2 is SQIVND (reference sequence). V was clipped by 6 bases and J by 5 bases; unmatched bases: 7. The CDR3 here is CASSRQGGPNEKLFF. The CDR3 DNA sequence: TGTGCCAGTAGCCGACAGGGGGGACCGAATGAAAAACTGTTTTTT.

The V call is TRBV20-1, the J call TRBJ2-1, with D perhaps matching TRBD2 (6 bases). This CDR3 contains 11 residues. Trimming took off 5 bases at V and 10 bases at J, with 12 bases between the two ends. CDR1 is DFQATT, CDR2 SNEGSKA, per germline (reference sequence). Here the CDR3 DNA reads TGCAGTGCTCCTTTAGCGGTGGAGCAGTTCTTC. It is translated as CSAPLAVEQFF.

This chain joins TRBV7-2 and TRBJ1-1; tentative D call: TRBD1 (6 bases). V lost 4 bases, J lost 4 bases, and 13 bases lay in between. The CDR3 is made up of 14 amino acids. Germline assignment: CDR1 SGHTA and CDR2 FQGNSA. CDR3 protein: CASSSTRGPTEAFF. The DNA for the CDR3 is TGTGCCAGCAGCTCCACCAGGGGACCCACTGAAGCTTTCTTT.

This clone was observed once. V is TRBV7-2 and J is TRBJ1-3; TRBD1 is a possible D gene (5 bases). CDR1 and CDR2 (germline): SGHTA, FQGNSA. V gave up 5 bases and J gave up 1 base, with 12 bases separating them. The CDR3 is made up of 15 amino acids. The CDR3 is CASSAAGGSGNTIYF. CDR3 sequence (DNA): TGTGCCAGCAGCGCCGCGGGGGGGTCTGGAAACACCATATATTTT.

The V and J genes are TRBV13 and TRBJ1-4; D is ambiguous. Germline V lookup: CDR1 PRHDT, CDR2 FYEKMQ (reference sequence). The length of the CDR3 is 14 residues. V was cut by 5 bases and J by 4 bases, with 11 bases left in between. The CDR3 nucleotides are TGTGCCAGCAGCCACAGTGGCCTTAATGAAAAACTGTTTTTT. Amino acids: CASSHSGLNEKLFF.

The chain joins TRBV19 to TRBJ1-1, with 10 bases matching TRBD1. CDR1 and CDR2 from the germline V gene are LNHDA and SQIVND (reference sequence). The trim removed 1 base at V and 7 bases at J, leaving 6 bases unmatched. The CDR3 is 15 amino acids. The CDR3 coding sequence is TGTGCCAGTAGTATAGGTGGGGGACAGGGGATTGAAGCTTTCTTT. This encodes CASSIGGGQGIEAFF.

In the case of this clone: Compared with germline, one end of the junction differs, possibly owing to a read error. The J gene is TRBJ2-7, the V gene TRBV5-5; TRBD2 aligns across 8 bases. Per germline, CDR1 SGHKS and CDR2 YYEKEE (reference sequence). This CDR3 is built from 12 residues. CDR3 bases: TGTGCCAGCAGCCCTGATGGGGCGGGAGGAATCTTC. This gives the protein CASSPDGAGGIF. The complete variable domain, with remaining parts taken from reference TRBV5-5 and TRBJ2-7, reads DAGVTQSPTHLIKTRGQQVTLRCSPISGHKSVSWYQQVLGQGPQFIFQYYEKEERGRGNFPDRFSARQFPNYSSELNVNALLLGDSALYLCASSPDGAGGIFGPGTRLTVT.

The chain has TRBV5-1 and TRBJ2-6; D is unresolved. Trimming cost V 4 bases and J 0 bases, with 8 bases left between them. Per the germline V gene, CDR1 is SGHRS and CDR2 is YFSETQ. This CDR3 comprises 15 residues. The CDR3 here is CASSLENSGANVLTF. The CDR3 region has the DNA TGCGCCAGCAGCCTAGAGAACTCTGGGGCCAACGTCCTGACTTTC.

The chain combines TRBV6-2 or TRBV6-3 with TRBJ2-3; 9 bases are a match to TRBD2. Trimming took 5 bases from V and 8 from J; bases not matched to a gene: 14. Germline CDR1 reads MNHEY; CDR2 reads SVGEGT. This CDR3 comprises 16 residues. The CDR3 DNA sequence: TGTGCCAGCAGTCTAATAGCGGGAGCCCCCCAGGTTACGCAGTATTTT. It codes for CASSLIAGAPQVTQYF.

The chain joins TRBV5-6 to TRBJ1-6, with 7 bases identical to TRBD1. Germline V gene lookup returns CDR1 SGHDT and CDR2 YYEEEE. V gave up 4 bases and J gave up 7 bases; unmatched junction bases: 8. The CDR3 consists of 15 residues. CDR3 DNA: TGTGCCAGCAGCGGGGGACAGAGCGGGAATTCACCCCTCCACTTT. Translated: CASSGGQSGNSPLHF.

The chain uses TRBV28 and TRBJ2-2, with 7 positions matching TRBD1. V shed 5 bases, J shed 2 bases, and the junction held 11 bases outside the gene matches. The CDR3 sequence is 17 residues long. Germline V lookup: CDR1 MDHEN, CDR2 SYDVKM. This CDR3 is CASSPPRGTVNTGELFF. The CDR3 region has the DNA TGTGCCAGCAGTCCCCCTAGGGGGACAGTTAACACCGGGGAGCTGTTTTTT.

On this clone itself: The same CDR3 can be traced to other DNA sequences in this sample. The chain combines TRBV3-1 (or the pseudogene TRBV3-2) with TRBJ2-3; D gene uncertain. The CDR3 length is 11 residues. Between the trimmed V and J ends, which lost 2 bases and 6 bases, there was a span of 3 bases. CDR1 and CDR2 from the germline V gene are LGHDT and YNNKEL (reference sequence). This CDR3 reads CASSQLDTQYF. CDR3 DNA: TGTGCCAGCAGCCAACTGGATACGCAGTATTTT.

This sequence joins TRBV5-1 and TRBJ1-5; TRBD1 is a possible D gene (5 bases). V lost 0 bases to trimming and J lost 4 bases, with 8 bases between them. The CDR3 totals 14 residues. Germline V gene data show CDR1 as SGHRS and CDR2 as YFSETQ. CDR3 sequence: CASSLDPGNQPQHF. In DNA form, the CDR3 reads TGCGCCAGCAGCTTGGATCCAGGGAATCAGCCCCAGCATTTT.

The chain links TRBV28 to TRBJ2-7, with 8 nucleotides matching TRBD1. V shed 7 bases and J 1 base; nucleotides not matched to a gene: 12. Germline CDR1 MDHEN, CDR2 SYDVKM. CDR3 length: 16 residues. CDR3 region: CASTTRGTGGSYEQYF. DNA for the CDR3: TGTGCCAGCACCACGAGGGGTACAGGGGGGTCCTACGAGCAGTACTTC.